Below, 29 T cell receptor beta chains from the same sample are listed, as sequenced in a study of T cells in Graves' hyperthyroidism and ophthalmopathy. What was amplified from RNA transcripts were TCR beta CDR3 regions. Primed by the HTBI set, a first-round RT-PCR was run on the TCR CDR3. Each CDR3 protein is one row after TCRdb ran MiXCR on the multiplex PCR reads. The sample lists a few hundred thousand distinct CDR3 sequences, approximately 14% occurring once. The specimen was blood. The source of these receptors is a woman between 25 and 40 years old with Graves' hyperthyroidism.

This clonotype was counted only a few times. The chain couples TRBV5-6 to TRBJ1-4, with D possibly matching TRBD1 (5 bases). Germline V lookup: CDR1 SGHDT, CDR2 YYEEEE. V was pared by 4 bases and J by 7 bases, with 20 bases between. CDR3 length: 16 amino acids. CDR3 sequence: CASSPRQRGSGEKLFF. CDR3 in DNA: TGTGCCAGCAGCCCTAGACAGAGGGGCTCCGGTGAAAAACTGTTTTTT.

V usage is TRBV6-2 or TRBV6-3 and J usage is TRBJ2-4; the D gene is possibly TRBD2 (6 bases). There are 18 residues in the CDR3. Trimming shortened V by 3 bases and J by 7 bases, and 25 bases separated the two germline ends. CDR1 MNHEY and CDR2 SVGEGT come from the germline V gene. The CDR3 loop reads CASSYTGCPRRGGNIQYF. CDR3 sequence (DNA): TGTGCCAGCAGTTATACGGGATGCCCGAGACGTGGAGGGAACATTCAGTACTTC.

There are many counts of this clonotype. The chain employs TRBV5-1 and TRBJ2-7, with D possibly TRBD2 on 6 matching bases. This CDR3 is built from 16 residues. The V gene's germline CDR1 is SGHRS and CDR2 YFSETQ. V was clipped by 0 bases and J by 0 bases, with 13 bases between them. The CDR3 region is CASSLEGASVSYEQYF. The CDR3 nucleotides are TGCGCCAGCAGCTTGGAAGGGGCTAGCGTCTCCTACGAGCAGTACTTC.

This clonotype was seen only a few times. The chain couples TRBV19 to TRBJ2-3; 10 nucleotides agree with TRBD1. Germline V CDR1 and CDR2: LNHDA, SQIVND (reference sequence). The V gene end was trimmed by 5 bases and the J gene end by 4 bases; junction bases not matched to a gene: 6. This CDR3 comprises 15 residues. The CDR3 region is CASSEDRGPADTQYF. The CDR3 DNA follows: TGTGCCAGTAGTGAAGACAGGGGGCCCGCAGATACGCAGTATTTT.

V and J are TRBV7-9 and TRBJ2-4, with D tentatively TRBD2 (6 bases). Germline assignment: CDR1 SEHNR and CDR2 FQNEAQ (reference sequence). This CDR3 comprises 16 residues. V dropped 5 bases and J dropped 0 bases, with 14 bases sitting between them. The CDR3 reads CASSEEGILAKNIQYF. The CDR3 nucleotides read TGTGCCAGCAGCGAGGAGGGAATACTAGCCAAAAACATTCAGTACTTC. Drawing the rest from reference TRBV7-9 and TRBJ2-4, the complete variable domain is DTGVSQNPRHKITKRGQNVTFRCDPISEHNRLYWYRQTLGQGPEFLTYFQNEAQLEKSRLLSDRFSAERPKGSFSTLEIQRTEQGDSAMYLCASSEEGILAKNIQYFGAGTRLSVL.

This chain connects TRBV6-2 or TRBV6-3 to TRBJ1-1, with a tentative D call TRBD1 (5 bases). V dropped 2 bases and J dropped 0 bases, with 10 bases sitting between them. This CDR3 spans 15 amino acids. The germline gives CDR1 MNHEY, CDR2 SVGEGT. CDR3 sequence: CASSYPGQMNTEAFF. CDR3 nucleotides: TGTGCCAGCAGTTACCCGGGGCAGATGAACACTGAAGCTTTCTTT.

This clonotype was counted at least ten times. The chain couples TRBV6-2 or TRBV6-3 to TRBJ2-1, with 7 nucleotides matching TRBD2. With V trimmed by 7 bases and J by 2 bases, 14 bases remained unmatched. There are 17 residues in the CDR3. In germline, CDR1 is MNHEY, CDR2 SVGEGT. The CDR3 loop reads CASTKSASGGPYNEQFF. In DNA, the CDR3 is TGTGCCAGCACTAAATCGGCTAGCGGAGGCCCCTACAATGAGCAGTTCTTC.

This clonotype came up many times. CDR3 coding DNA: TGTGCCAGCAGCCAAAGCAACACAGATACGCAGTATTTT. Protein sequence: CASSQSNTDTQYF. The V gene is TRBV11-3, the J gene TRBJ2-3, with D unresolved. V gave up 5 bases and J gave up 2 bases, with 8 bases separating them. CDR1 and CDR2 from the germline V gene are SGHNT and YENEEA. The CDR3 extends over 13 amino acids.

This clonotype was detected only a few times. The genes are TRBV27 and TRBJ2-7; TRBD1 agrees at 7 bases. The CDR3 is made up of 15 amino acids. V lost 4 bases to trimming and J lost 0 bases; unmatched junction nucleotides: 6. Germline CDR1 and CDR2: MNHEY and SMNVEV (reference sequence). As DNA, the CDR3 is TGTGCCAGCAGTTCTCTCCGGGACAGCTCCTACGAGCAGTACTTC. Its translation is CASSSLRDSSYEQYF.

This clonotype has a count of ten or more. The rearrangement joins TRBV18 to TRBJ1-2; D ambiguous. The CDR3 has 13 residues. CDR1 is KGHSH and CDR2 is LQKENI in the germline V gene. Trimming pared 6 bases from V and 4 bases from J, leaving 12 bases between. The DNA of the CDR3 is TGTGCCAGCTCGGACGGTGTGGCCTATGGCTACACCTTC. It is translated as CASSDGVAYGYTF.

This clonotype was detected many times. J is TRBJ2-2 and V is TRBV18, with TRBD1 matching 7 bases. The germline V gene has CDR1 KGHSH and CDR2 LQKENI. This CDR3 spans 15 amino acids. V was pared by 5 bases and J by 7 bases, with 10 bases of the junction left unmatched. CDR3 nucleotides: TGTGCCAGCTCAAGGACCGGGACAGAAGTCGGGGAGCTGTTTTTT. Its translation is CASSRTGTEVGELFF.

This clonotype was detected only a few times. V gene TRBV6-1 combines with J gene TRBJ2-1, with D possibly being TRBD2 (5 bases). The CDR3 has 11 amino acids. The germline V gene has CDR1 MNHNS and CDR2 SASEGT. V was trimmed by 6 bases and J by 12 bases, leaving 12 bases between them. The CDR3 reads CASRSAVAQFF. The CDR3 DNA reads as TGTGCCAGCAGGTCAGCGGTTGCGCAGTTCTTC.

This clonotype was observed many times. The chain is built from TRBV19 and TRBJ1-1, with 9 nucleotides matching TRBD1. The germline gives CDR1 LNHDA, CDR2 SQIVND (reference sequence). After removal of 6 bases from V and 1 base from J, the junction contained 9 bases not matched to a gene. The CDR3 runs to 16 residues. CDR3 DNA sequence: TGTGCCAGTAGGGGACAGGGCCCAATTTGGAACACTGAAGCTTTCTTT. Translating it yields CASRGQGPIWNTEAFF.

This clonotype has at least ten counts. This chain uses TRBV5-1 with TRBJ2-7, with D unresolved. CDR3 length equals 15 residues. V gave up 0 bases and J gave up 2 bases, with 12 bases separating them. Germline CDR1 SGHRS, CDR2 YFSETQ. This CDR3 is CASSLGAIFTYEQYF. In DNA, the CDR3 is TGCGCCAGCAGCTTGGGAGCCATATTCACCTACGAGCAGTACTTC.

This clonotype was seen repeatedly, ten times or more. The chain carries TRBV12-3 or TRBV12-4 and TRBJ2-3, with D unresolved. CDR3 size: 17 residues. The V end was cut by 6 bases, the J end by 6 bases, with 25 bases between. The CDR3 DNA reads TGTGCCAGCAGAAGCACCGGTGGGCCGACCCCTTTGGATACGCAGTATTTT. It specifies CASRSTGGPTPLDTQYF.

This chain joins TRBV27 and TRBJ2-7; tentative D call: TRBD2 (6 bases). Trimming removed 7 bases at V and 3 bases at J, with 13 bases between. This CDR3 region has 13 residues. Germline V gene data show CDR1 as MNHEY and CDR2 as SMNVEV (reference sequence). The CDR3 region has the DNA TGTGCCAGCACCCGCGGGGTCGGCTACGAGCAGTACTTC. It yields the protein CASTRGVGYEQYF.

The sample holds a few counts of this clonotype. The chain couples TRBV9 to TRBJ2-1; TRBD2 aligns across 7 bases. The CDR3 has 18 residues. The germline V gene encodes CDR1 SGDLS and CDR2 YYNGEE. V shed 0 bases, J shed 2 bases, and the junction held 11 bases outside the gene matches. CDR3: CASSVVVLAVYTYNEQFF. CDR3 nucleotides: TGTGCCAGCAGCGTAGTGGTTCTAGCGGTGTACACCTACAATGAGCAGTTCTTC.

There are a few counts of this clonotype. The chain links TRBV30 to TRBJ2-7, with D maybe TRBD2 (6 bases). The CDR3 sequence is 16 residues long. Germline V lookup: CDR1 GTSNPN, CDR2 SVGIG (reference sequence). V was trimmed by 2 bases and J by 2 bases, leaving 19 bases between them. The DNA of the CDR3 is TGTGCCTGGAGTAACTGGCACGGGAGTCGTCCCTACGAGCAGTACTTC. The encoded protein is CAWSNWHGSRPYEQYF.

J is TRBJ2-1 and V is TRBV20-1; the match to TRBD2 covers 10 bases. The germline gives CDR1 DFQATT, CDR2 SNEGSKA (reference sequence). The CDR3 is 15 amino acids. The J segment lost 8 bases and the V segment lost 4 bases, leaving 11 bases of the junction unmatched. CDR3 region: CSAKVWSGRADEQFF. For the CDR3, the DNA is TGCAGTGCTAAGGTGTGGAGCGGGAGGGCTGATGAGCAGTTCTTC.

The chain recombines TRBV14 with TRBJ2-7; D is perhaps TRBD2 (6 bases). Germline V lookup: CDR1 SGHDN, CDR2 FVKESK. This CDR3 has 16 residues. Trimming shortened V by 0 bases and J by 3 bases, and 15 bases separated the two germline ends. The DNA for the CDR3 is TGTGCCAGCAGCCAAGATGGAGGGGTATTTGGCTACGAGCAGTACTTC. Its translation: CASSQDGGVFGYEQYF.

This clonotype was counted ten times or more. This chain links TRBV20-1 with TRBJ1-1, with D hard to call. V was trimmed by 7 bases and J by 0 bases, leaving 15 bases between them. The CDR3 runs 14 residues. Germline CDR1 is DFQATT and CDR2 is SNEGSKA (reference sequence). The CDR3 spells CSVGSPPLNTEAFF. DNA for the CDR3: TGCAGTGTGGGCAGTCCACCACTGAACACTGAAGCTTTCTTT.

This clonotype came up many times. This chain links TRBV27 with TRBJ2-7; D is perhaps TRBD2 (6 bases). Trimming pared 5 bases from V and 1 base from J, leaving 12 bases between. Germline CDR1 reads MNHEY; CDR2 reads SMNVEV (reference sequence). This CDR3 region has 14 residues. CDR3 protein: CASSLTGESYEQYF. The DNA for the CDR3 is TGTGCCAGCAGTCTCACGGGGGAATCCTACGAGCAGTACTTC.

This clonotype came up many times. The chain has TRBV12-3 or TRBV12-4 and TRBJ1-1; D is unclear. Deletions cut 6 bases from V and 1 base from J, with 9 bases between. The CDR3 consists of 13 residues. The CDR3 nucleotides are TGTGCCAGCAGGTCCGCGGGGAACACTGAAGCTTTCTTT. Residues: CASRSAGNTEAFF.

This chain joins TRBV9 and TRBJ2-3, with 7 bases that match TRBD2. The ends lost 0 bases at V and 0 bases at J; junction bases unmatched: 4. The CDR3 has 16 amino acids. Germline V gene sequence: CDR1 SGDLS, CDR2 YYNGEE. CDR3 DNA: TGTGCCAGCAGCGTAGGCCTAGCGGAAAGCACAGATACGCAGTATTTT. Encoded protein: CASSVGLAESTDTQYF.

Points on this clonotype: This may be a read error, as it is one base from a much larger clone. The V gene is TRBV13, the J gene TRBJ2-7; 8 positions agree with TRBD1. The length of the CDR3 is 13 residues. The J segment lost 3 bases and the V segment lost 5 bases, leaving 3 bases of the junction unmatched. Germline V gene sequence: CDR1 PRHDT, CDR2 FYEKMQ (reference sequence). The CDR3: CASSQGQDYEQYF. The CDR3, as DNA: TGTGCCAGCAGCCAGGGACAGGACTACGAGCAGTACTTC.

This clonotype was counted between two and nine times. The V gene is TRBV10-3, the J gene TRBJ2-3; no clear D gene. There are 15 residues in the CDR3. The germline V gene encodes CDR1 ENHRY and CDR2 SYGVKD. With 3 bases removed from V and 3 bases from J, the gap between germline ends came to 13 bases. As DNA, the CDR3 is TGTGCCATCAGTGAAAATGGCGGTGAGACAGATACGCAGTATTTT. This sequence encodes CAISENGGETDTQYF.

This clonotype was recorded at least ten times. This chain joins TRBV7-3 and TRBJ2-7; 7 bases are shared with TRBD1. The germline V gene encodes CDR1 SGHTA and CDR2 FQGTGA. This CDR3 comprises 14 residues. After removal of 2 bases from V and 5 bases from J, the junction contained 6 bases not matched to a gene. CDR3 region: CASSLSQGVDEQYF. CDR3 DNA sequence: TGTGCCAGCAGCTTATCCCAGGGGGTGGACGAGCAGTACTTC. The full variable domain, with the rest looked up from reference TRBV7-3 and TRBJ2-7, is GAGVSQTPSNKVTEKGKYVELRCDPISGHTALYWYRQSLGQGPEFLIYFQGTGAADDSGLPNDRFFAVRPEGSVSTLKIQRTERGDSAVYLCASSLSQGVDEQYFGPGTRLTVT.

This clonotype was counted at least ten times. The V and J genes are TRBV28 and TRBJ1-5, with 7 bases matching TRBD1. Trimming took 5 bases from V and 4 from J; bases not matched to a gene: 8. The CDR3 is made up of 15 amino acids. From germline, CDR1 is MDHEN and CDR2 SYDVKM. The CDR3 bases are TGTGCCAGCAGTACCCGGGACAGTTGGAATCAGCCCCAGCATTTT. Translating gives CASSTRDSWNQPQHF.

This clonotype was seen ten or more times. J is TRBJ2-1 and V is TRBV6-5; 9 nucleotides match TRBD2. Trimming removed 2 bases from V and 0 bases from J; junction bases left unmatched: 8. In germline, CDR1 is MNHEY, CDR2 SVGAGI. CDR3 length equals 18 residues. CDR3 sequence (DNA): TGTGCCAGCAGTTACCCGGGGCTAGCGGGAAGCTCCTACAATGAGCAGTTCTTC. Amino acids: CASSYPGLAGSSYNEQFF.